This T cell receptor beta chain was identified during a study of blood T cell repertoires in COVID-19. Those enrolled, adults aged about 18 to 95 years, came from about two dozen US areas. Participants had their cohort set by participant-reported clinical history. Authors' processing steps: How many nucleated cells were present was estimated from reference gene primer amplification. TCRdb keeps only in-frame clones here, not all; method: immunoSEQ multiplex PCR. V and J calls and clone size are as listed in that table; D and trimming were resolved from the DNA. The table lists roughly 250,000 clones, roughly 93% of them singletons. Trimming at V came to 7 bases and at J to 7 bases, leaving 12 bases not matched to a gene. The CDR3 spans 16 residues. Germline V gene lookup returns CDR1 SGHRS and CDR2 YFSETQ.

The sequenced sample was PBMCs or T cells enriched from blood (not recorded which). The J gene is TRBJ2-2, the V gene TRBV5-1; 11 positions match TRBD2. This TCR derives from a woman in her 40s with acute COVID-19. CDR3 bases: TGCGCCAGCCGGATCTTAGCGGGAGGGCCGGTCGGGGAGCTGTTTTTT. Protein: CASRILAGGPVGELFF.